Following are 23 T cell receptor beta chains from one sample sequenced in a study of CD8 T cells in ankylosing spondylitis. TCRdb recomputed calls from the 5' RACE reads with MiXCR, one row per CDR3 protein. The sample gives some 250,000 distinct CDR3 sequences, about 24% of which show up once; over 0.55% is in the top ten. Sequenced sample: blood, either unsorted or a sorted T cell fraction (not recorded which). The receptors here all came from a male donor with ankylosing spondylitis or in good health (not recorded which).

Many counts were recorded for this clonotype. The rearrangement links TRBV29-1 to TRBJ1-2; 7 nucleotides line up with TRBD1. Per the germline V gene, CDR1 is SQVTM and CDR2 is ANQGSEA. V lost 6 bases, J lost 3 bases, and 4 bases stayed unmatched. The CDR3 has 12 residues. The CDR3 spells CSVGQDDYGYTF. The DNA for the CDR3 is TGCAGCGTCGGACAGGACGACTATGGCTACACCTTC.

This clonotype was seen more than once but under ten times. The V and J genes are TRBV5-5 and TRBJ2-7; 8 bases align to TRBD2. V lost 4 bases and J lost 0; bases outside the gene matches: 9. CDR1 is SGHKS, CDR2 YYEKEE, per germline (reference sequence). The CDR3 sequence is 16 residues long. CDR3 region: CASSRDSAGGSYEQYF. The CDR3 DNA reads TGTGCCAGCAGCCGAGATTCTGCGGGGGGCTCCTACGAGCAGTACTTC.

Many counts were recorded for this clonotype. The rearrangement links TRBV20-1 to TRBJ1-2; 9 bases align to TRBD1. Losses at the gene ends were 1 base for V and 3 bases for J; bases not matched to a gene: 6. The length of the CDR3 is 15 residues. Germline V lookup: CDR1 DFQATT, CDR2 SNEGSKA (reference sequence). CDR3 region: CSARASGQGDYGYTF. CDR3 DNA: TGCAGTGCTAGAGCCTCGGGACAGGGAGACTATGGCTACACCTTC.

This clonotype was counted between two and nine times. This chain links TRBV19 with TRBJ1-6; D is unresolved. The germline gives CDR1 LNHDA, CDR2 SQIVND (reference sequence). Between the trimmed V and J ends, which lost 3 bases and 10 bases, there was a span of 10 bases. The CDR3 spans 13 residues. In DNA, the CDR3 is TGTGCCAGTAGTATTCGGGGAGAATCACCCCTCCACTTT. This translates into CASSIRGESPLHF.

The V gene is TRBV29-1, the J gene TRBJ1-2; 9 bases align to TRBD1. CDR1 SQVTM and CDR2 ANQGSEA come from the germline V gene. V dropped 6 bases and J dropped 2; count of bases not matched to a gene: 7. The CDR3 spans 14 residues. The CDR3 is CSVAGQGNNYGYTF. CDR3 DNA: TGCAGCGTCGCTGGACAGGGGAACAACTATGGCTACACCTTC.

CDR3 sequence (DNA): TGTGCCATCAGTGAAGTTAGCGGGGGAGGCGAGCAGTACTTC. Its protein is CAISEVSGGGEQYF. V and J are TRBV10-3 and TRBJ2-7, with TRBD2 matching 9 bases. Unmatched junction bases numbered 6, after V lost 3 bases and J lost 6 bases. This CDR3 has 14 residues. Germline CDR1 reads ENHRY; CDR2 reads SYGVKD.

The CDR3 bases are TGTGCCACCAGCAGAGATCCCAGGTCGCAAGAGACCCAGTACTTC. This sequence encodes CATSRDPRSQETQYF. The V call is TRBV15, the J call TRBJ2-5; D call uncertain. Germline CDR1 reads LNHNV; CDR2 reads YYDKDF (reference sequence). The CDR3 consists of 15 residues. The V and J ends lost 0 bases and 2 bases respectively, with 10 bases between them.

The rearrangement joins TRBV6-1 to TRBJ2-7; TRBD1 matches at 8 bases. Trimming removed 4 bases from V and 1 base from J; junction bases left unmatched: 0. Germline lookup yields CDR1 MNHNS and CDR2 SASEGT. The CDR3 contains 13 residues. The CDR3 loop is CASSGTGSYEQYF. The DNA of the CDR3 is TGTGCCAGCAGTGGGACAGGGTCCTACGAGCAGTACTTC.

This clonotype was counted between two and nine times. J is TRBJ2-5 and V is TRBV20-1; D remains ambiguous. This CDR3 is 11 amino acids long. Trimming stripped 3 bases from V and 9 bases from J, with 11 bases between. The germline V gene has CDR1 DFQATT and CDR2 SNEGSKA (reference sequence). The DNA for the CDR3 is TGCAGTGCTAGGGGCAGTGTTGCCCAGTACTTC. As protein: CSARGSVAQYF.

This clonotype was observed a few times. The chain employs TRBV10-3 and TRBJ1-2, with 7 bases fitting TRBD1. With V trimmed by 8 bases and J by 6 bases, 3 bases remained unmatched. Germline-derived CDR1 and CDR2 are ENHRY and SYGVKD. This CDR3 contains 11 residues. CDR3 region: CAIWTGHGYTF. DNA of the CDR3: TGTGCCATCTGGACAGGACATGGCTACACCTTC.

This clonotype was counted ten times or more. J is TRBJ2-5 and V is TRBV5-6; D gene unclear. CDR1 is SGHDT, CDR2 YYEEEE, per germline. The CDR3 consists of 15 residues. Trimming took 3 bases from V and 2 from J, leaving 14 bases between them. The CDR3 DNA is TGTGCCAGCAGCTCAATAGCAGGCCGGCAAGAGACCCAGTACTTC. Protein product: CASSSIAGRQETQYF.

This clonotype showed up just a few times. The rearrangement joins TRBV20-1 to TRBJ2-3, with TRBD2 matching 8 bases. CDR1 and CDR2 from the germline V gene are DFQATT and SNEGSKA (reference sequence). This CDR3 is 18 amino acids long. After removal of 2 bases from V and 3 bases from J, the junction contained 16 bases not matched to a gene. The CDR3 reads CSARSPSAGGLGTDTQYF. The CDR3 DNA sequence: TGCAGTGCTAGATCCCCTTCGGCGGGGGGTCTGGGTACAGATACGCAGTATTTT.

This clonotype was counted at least ten times. The rearrangement uses TRBV20-1 and TRBJ2-3; 9 nucleotides align to TRBD2. The germline gives CDR1 DFQATT, CDR2 SNEGSKA (reference sequence). The CDR3 is 13 amino acids. V trimming: 5 bases; J trimming: 5 bases; junction bases outside the gene matches: 5. CDR3 in DNA: TGCAGTGCTGACCAGACTAGCGGAGATACGCAGTATTTT. Translated, it gives CSADQTSGDTQYF.

This chain joins TRBV6-5 and TRBJ2-3, with 9 bases identical to TRBD1. The germline V gene encodes CDR1 MNHEY and CDR2 SVGAGI. V lost 1 base and J lost 3; bases outside the gene matches: 5. This CDR3 is built from 16 residues. CDR3 amino acids: CASSYWRQGGTDTQYF. The CDR3 DNA reads TGTGCCAGCAGTTACTGGAGACAGGGGGGAACAGATACGCAGTATTTT.

CDR3 sequence (DNA): TGTGCCATAGCAGGGCTGGGAGAAAAACTGTTTTTT. It translates to CAIAGLGEKLFF. The rearrangement joins TRBV12-3 or TRBV12-4 to TRBJ1-4; D possibly corresponds to TRBD1 (5 bases). V was trimmed by 10 bases and J by 8 bases, leaving 14 bases between them. The CDR3 runs to 12 residues.

The genes are TRBV6-1 and TRBJ2-7; D is perhaps TRBD1 (6 bases). The CDR3 spans 14 residues. CDR1 MNHNS and CDR2 SASEGT come from the germline V gene. Trimming pared 7 bases from V and 2 bases from J, leaving 15 bases between. The CDR3 here is CASTQGGQAYEQYF. CDR3 coding DNA: TGTGCCAGCACTCAAGGGGGACAAGCCTACGAGCAGTACTTC.

This clonotype showed up just a few times. The chain combines TRBV15 with TRBJ2-5; 12 bases map to TRBD1. Looked up from germline, CDR1 is LNHNV and CDR2 is YYDKDF (reference sequence). Trimming removed 6 bases from V and 4 bases from J; junction bases left unmatched: 15. The length of the CDR3 is 18 residues. CDR3 nucleotide sequence: TGTGCCACCAGGAGGGGACAGGGGGCAAGGAGGACCCCAGAGACCCAGTACTTC. Translating it yields CATRRGQGARRTPETQYF.

This chain uses TRBV24-1 with TRBJ2-2; 7 bases line up with TRBD1. Trimming cost V 2 bases and J 6 bases; bases outside gene matches: 5. Looked up from germline, CDR1 is KGHDR and CDR2 is SFDVKD. The CDR3 is 15 residues long. For the CDR3, the DNA is TGTGCCACCAGTGATTCGGACAGGTCTCCCGGGGAGCTGTTTTTT. It encodes CATSDSDRSPGELFF.

This clonotype was detected ten times or more. The rearrangement joins TRBV28 to TRBJ1-1, with 7 bases matching TRBD1. Trimming at V came to 6 bases and at J to 4 bases, leaving 17 bases not matched to a gene. Looked up from germline, CDR1 is MDHEN and CDR2 is SYDVKM. There are 17 residues in the CDR3. The CDR3 loop is CASRPTPGGGWGTEAFF. The CDR3 nucleotides are TGTGCCAGCAGACCTACCCCAGGGGGGGGATGGGGCACTGAAGCTTTCTTT.

The chain carries TRBV7-2 and TRBJ2-2, with 7 bases identical to TRBD1. This CDR3 comprises 15 residues. CDR1 SGHTA and CDR2 FQGNSA come from the germline V gene. Losses at the gene ends were 5 bases for V and 5 bases for J; bases not matched to a gene: 8. CDR3 coding DNA: TGTGCCAGCAGCCTAACAGGGGTGGGGACCGGGGAGCTGTTTTTT. Its protein is CASSLTGVGTGELFF.

This chain's CDR3 is CASSLLGAGNYGYTF. The CDR3, as DNA: TGTGCCAGCAGTTTATTGGGGGCTGGTAACTATGGCTACACCTTC. The rearrangement uses TRBV28 and TRBJ1-2, with D perhaps TRBD1 (6 bases). CDR1 is MDHEN, CDR2 SYDVKM, per germline. This CDR3 region has 15 residues. Deletions cut 1 base from V and 1 base from J, with 10 bases between.

This clonotype occurred many times. V usage is TRBV21-1 and J usage is TRBJ1-5. TRBV21-1 is recorded as a pseudogene. This CDR3 comprises 16 residues. CDR3: CASSKSPQRSNQPQHF. Here the CDR3 DNA reads TGTGCCAGCAGCAAAAGCCCACAACGGAGCAATCAGCCCCAGCATTTT.

The chain has TRBV10-1 and TRBJ2-5, with D maybe TRBD1 (6 bases). The V gene lost 7 bases and the J gene lost 2 bases, with 17 bases spanning the gap. The CDR3 is made up of 15 amino acids. Germline CDR1 WNHNN, CDR2 SYGVQD (reference sequence). The CDR3 here is CASISRGPRQETQYF. The CDR3 nucleotides read TGCGCCAGCATCAGCAGGGGACCCCGGCAAGAGACCCAGTACTTC.